Its frequency marks the clone carrying this T cell receptor (beta chain) as medium-sized. The entry originates in a study of human CD8 memory T cell subsets. CDR1 is SGHTA, CDR2 FQGNSA, per germline. This CDR3 spans 13 amino acids. Libraries for TCR beta were constructed using UMI-labeled 5' RACE. TCRdb reprocessed the 5' RACE reads, with one entry per CDR3 protein and no DNA. The sample holds 2,500 to 3,500 distinct CDR3 sequences. The chain couples TRBV7-2 to TRBJ1-2; TCRdb indicates TRBD1, and absent DNA this call remains unverified. This clonotype was obtained from a human donor in good health. The sample taken for sequencing was CD8+ T cells from PBMCs. CDR3 protein: CASRQDSPGSYTF.